Following are 18 T cell receptor beta chains from one sample sequenced in a study of shared clonotypes between healthy human individuals. The repertoire was sequenced with immunoSEQ multiplex PCR; TCRdb's copy has only in-frame clones and lacks some. The sample consists of approximately 2,000,000 clones, 85% to 95% of them appearing once. CD45RO-negative CD8 cells positively selected for CCR7 made up the naive population, which excluded terminally differentiated effector memory CD45RA+ cells. Sample: naive CD8+ T cells from PBMCs. The receptor set was obtained from a man younger than 30 in good health. Some clones in this sample may be carry-over from other donors' samples.

The chain links TRBV7-3 to TRBJ2-7; D perhaps matches TRBD2 (6 bases). The V gene's germline CDR1 is SGHTA and CDR2 FQGTGA. Trimming took off 2 bases at V and 0 bases at J, with 23 bases between the two ends. CDR3 length equals 19 residues. CDR3 amino acids: CASSLGGMMVAGSSYEQYF. As DNA, the CDR3 is TGTGCCAGCAGCTTAGGGGGTATGATGGTGGCGGGGAGCTCCTACGAGCAGTACTTC.

Here the CDR3 DNA reads TGTGCCAGCAGTTCCTACGCGAACACTGAAGCTTTCTTT. The encoded protein is CASSSYANTEAFF. This sequence joins TRBV28 and TRBJ1-1; D is undetermined. The germline V and J ends were trimmed by 4 bases and 1 base, with 7 bases remaining between them. The CDR3 covers 13 residues. Germline V gives CDR1 MDHEN, CDR2 SYDVKM.

This chain joins TRBV11-3 and TRBJ1-1, with D unresolved. Germline V CDR1 and CDR2: SGHNT, YENEEA. The CDR3 sequence is 12 residues long. V gave up 5 bases and J gave up 3 bases, with 7 bases separating them. The CDR3: CASSRWDTEAFF. The CDR3 nucleotides are TGTGCCAGCAGCAGATGGGACACTGAAGCTTTCTTT.

The chain couples TRBV7-6 to TRBJ2-1; D is ambiguous. The CDR3 runs to 15 residues. Trimming removed 3 bases from V and 6 bases from J, with 15 bases in between. CDR1 is SGHVS, CDR2 FNYEAQ, per germline. CDR3 sequence (DNA): TGTGCCAGCAGCTTCGTGGACCAGCTTGGCAATGAGCAGTTCTTC. This codes for CASSFVDQLGNEQFF. The variable domain in full, with the rest retrieved from reference TRBV7-6 and TRBJ2-1, is GAGVSQSPRYKVTKRGQDVALRCDPISGHVSLYWYRQALGQGPEFLTYFNYEAQQDKSGLPNDRFSAERPEGSISTLTIQRTEQRDSAMYRCASSFVDQLGNEQFFGPGTRLTVL.

The chain employs TRBV10-3 and TRBJ1-1; D is unresolved. V was trimmed by 0 bases and J by 2 bases, leaving 7 bases between them. This CDR3 has 14 amino acids. The germline V gene has CDR1 ENHRY and CDR2 SYGVKD. The CDR3 nucleotides read TGTGCCATCAGTGAGTCTACTAGTAACACTGAAGCTTTCTTT. Its translation: CAISESTSNTEAFF.

The rearrangement joins TRBV7-2 to TRBJ2-4; no clear D gene. Germline V gene sequence: CDR1 SGHTA, CDR2 FQGNSA. V lost 8 bases and J lost 0, with 17 bases in between. CDR3 length: 16 amino acids. For the CDR3, the DNA is TGTGCCAGCGCATACGTGCAATCCACAGCCAAAAACATTCAGTACTTC. It specifies CASAYVQSTAKNIQYF.

This clone was detected only once. This rearrangement joins TRBV11-2 to TRBJ2-5, with D possibly matching TRBD2 (6 bases). This CDR3 comprises 17 residues. Germline CDR1 is SGHAT and CDR2 is FQNNGV. V lost 3 bases and J lost 5, with 22 bases in between. CDR3 DNA: TGTGCCAGCAGCTTTAACGGGGGTCGGACCCGGGGGGAGACCCAGTACTTC. This gives the protein CASSFNGGRTRGETQYF.

Comments on this clone: This sample also contains other DNA sequences that code for the same CDR3. The CDR3 protein is CAISGVLTDTQYF. CDR3 DNA: TGTGCCATCAGTGGAGTCCTCACAGATACGCAGTATTTT. The chain couples TRBV10-3 to TRBJ2-3; D is unclear. CDR1 is ENHRY, CDR2 SYGVKD, per germline. The CDR3 has 13 residues. Between the trimmed V and J ends, which lost 4 bases and 2 bases, there was a span of 7 bases.

The chain has TRBV7-2 and TRBJ1-4; D possibly corresponds to TRBD1 (6 bases). The CDR3 totals 14 residues. Between the trimmed V and J ends, which lost 3 bases and 7 bases, there was a span of 12 bases. Germline CDR1 and CDR2: SGHTA and FQGNSA. CDR3 in amino acids: CASSFGGLREKLFF. Written as DNA, the CDR3 is TGTGCCAGCAGCTTTGGGGGCCTTCGTGAAAAACTGTTTTTT. Filled out from reference TRBV7-2 and TRBJ1-4, the complete variable domain reads GAGVSQSPSNKVTEKGKDVELRCDPISGHTALYWYRQSLGQGLEFLIYFQGNSAPDKSGLPSDRFSAERTGGSVSTLTIQRTQQEDSAVYLCASSFGGLREKLFFGSGTQLSVL.

As concerns this clone: Additional DNA sequences in this sample encode the identical CDR3. The J gene is TRBJ2-7, the V gene TRBV7-9, with no clear D. CDR3 length: 14 residues. Germline V CDR1 and CDR2: SEHNR, FQNEAQ (reference sequence). V lost 0 bases and J lost 1, with 7 bases in between. CDR3 sequence (DNA): TGTGCCAGCAGCTTAGCTGCCGGTTCCTACGAGCAGTACTTC. This encodes CASSLAAGSYEQYF. The full variable domain, in which reference TRBV7-9 and TRBJ2-7 provide the parts outside the CDR3, is DTGVSQNPRHKITKRGQNVTFRCDPISEHNRLYWYRQTLGQGPEFLTYFQNEAQLEKSRLLSDRFSAERPKGSFSTLEIQRTEQGDSAMYLCASSLAAGSYEQYFGPGTRLTVT.

This rearrangement joins TRBV11-2 to TRBJ1-2; D is unclear. Per the germline V gene, CDR1 is SGHAT and CDR2 is FQNNGV. V gave up 0 bases and J gave up 5 bases, with 19 bases separating them. This CDR3 is built from 17 residues. The chain's CDR3 is CASSLDMGKHPDYGYTF. In DNA, the CDR3 is TGTGCCAGCAGCTTAGATATGGGAAAACACCCGGATTATGGCTACACCTTC.

The chain recombines TRBV29-1 with TRBJ1-2; D gene uncertain. This CDR3 has 11 amino acids. The germline CDR1 and CDR2 sequences are SQVTM and ANQGSEA. With 7 bases removed from V and 5 bases from J, the gap between germline ends came to 11 bases. CDR3 sequence reads: CSATEEYGYTF. The DNA for the CDR3 is TGCAGCGCCACGGAAGAATATGGCTACACCTTC.

The CDR3 protein is CASSPWTSGGYNEQFF. CDR3 bases: TGTGCCAGCAGCCCGTGGACTAGCGGGGGTTACAATGAGCAGTTCTTC. The rearrangement joins TRBV11-2 to TRBJ2-1; 13 bases map to TRBD2. From germline, CDR1 is SGHAT and CDR2 FQNNGV. The J segment lost 4 bases and the V segment lost 5 bases, leaving 5 bases of the junction unmatched. The CDR3 length is 16 residues. Drawing the rest from reference TRBV11-2 and TRBJ2-1, the complete variable domain is EAGVAQSPRYKIIEKRQSVAFWCNPISGHATLYWYQQILGQGPKLLIQFQNNGVVDDSQLPKDRFSAERLKGVDSTLKIQPAKLEDSAVYLCASSPWTSGGYNEQFFGPGTRLTVL.

This clone appeared a few times. Other DNA sequences from this sample encode an identical CDR3 as well. The V call is TRBV28, the J call TRBJ2-7; the match to TRBD1 covers 8 bases. Looked up from germline, CDR1 is MDHEN and CDR2 is SYDVKM. With V trimmed by 5 bases and J by 2 bases, 5 bases remained unmatched. This CDR3 spans 14 amino acids. For the CDR3, the DNA is TGTGCCAGCAGTCCCGGGACAGGACCCTACGAGCAGTACTTC. Translated, it gives CASSPGTGPYEQYF.

The chain recombines TRBV6-5 with TRBJ2-1; unclear D gene. The germline CDR1 and CDR2 sequences are MNHEY and SVGAGI. With 0 bases removed from V and 8 bases from J, the gap between germline ends came to 8 bases. The CDR3 has 13 amino acids. The CDR3 nucleotides read TGTGCCAGCAGTTACTCGACAAGGGATGAGCAGTTCTTC. This encodes CASSYSTRDEQFF.

This chain links TRBV28 with TRBJ2-1; TRBD2 aligns across 11 bases. V gave up 2 bases and J gave up 4 bases; unmatched junction bases: 1. There are 15 residues in the CDR3. Looked up from germline, CDR1 is MDHEN and CDR2 is SYDVKM. The CDR3 DNA follows: TGTGCCAGCAGTTTAGTAGCGGGAGGGTACAATGAGCAGTTCTTC. It yields the protein CASSLVAGGYNEQFF.

This clone was observed a single time. This sequence joins TRBV7-9 and TRBJ1-1; D gene ambiguous. The CDR3 is made up of 15 amino acids. V dropped 11 bases and J dropped 1 base, with 20 bases sitting between them. Germline V gives CDR1 SEHNR, CDR2 FQNEAQ (reference sequence). The CDR3 loop is CAVHKGEGSNTEAFF. CDR3 DNA: TGTGCCGTCCATAAGGGAGAGGGCTCGAACACTGAAGCTTTCTTT.

The chain carries TRBV6-5 and TRBJ1-2; the D gene is possibly TRBD1 (6 bases). Germline V gene sequence: CDR1 MNHEY, CDR2 SVGAGI. CDR3 length equals 16 residues. V lost 4 bases and J 2 bases, leaving 17 bases between the germline ends. CDR3 DNA sequence: TGTGCCAGCAGTTCCCCCCGGACAGCCCCGAACTATGGCTACACCTTC. This gives the protein CASSSPRTAPNYGYTF.